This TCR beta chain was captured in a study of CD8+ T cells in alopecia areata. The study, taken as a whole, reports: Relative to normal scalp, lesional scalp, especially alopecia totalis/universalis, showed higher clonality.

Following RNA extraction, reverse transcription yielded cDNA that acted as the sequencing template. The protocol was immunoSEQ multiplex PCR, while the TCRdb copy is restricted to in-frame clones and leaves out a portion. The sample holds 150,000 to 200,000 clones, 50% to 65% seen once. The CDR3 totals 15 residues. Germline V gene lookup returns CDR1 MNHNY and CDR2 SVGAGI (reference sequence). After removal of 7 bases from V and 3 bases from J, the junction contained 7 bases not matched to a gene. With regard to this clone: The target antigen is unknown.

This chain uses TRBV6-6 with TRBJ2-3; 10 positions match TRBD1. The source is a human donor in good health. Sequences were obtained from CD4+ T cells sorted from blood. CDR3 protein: CASTETGGNTDTQYF. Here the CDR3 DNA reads TGTGCCAGCACCGAGACAGGGGGCAATACAGATACGCAGTATTTT.